This TCR beta chain was captured in a study of T-cell memory formation after mild COVID-19. Study details: The study found TCR clusters largely donor specific. Study-wide findings and caveats: Clones which contracted sat mainly in CM and EM if CD4+, and in EMRA if CD8+. Memory cells collected pre-infection included some clones that later responded, suggesting cross-reactive memory joined.

TCR alpha and TCR beta cDNA libraries carrying sample barcodes and UMIs came from 5'RACE with constant-segment primers. Each CDR3 protein gets one entry after TCRdb re-called the 5' RACE reads with MiXCR. The data hold hundreds of thousands of distinct CDR3 sequences, with 14% observed a single time. Germline values: CDR1 SQVTM, CDR2 ANQGSEA. J was trimmed by 4 bases and V by 1 base; bases with no gene match: 5. The CDR3 is 15 amino acids. This clonotype was picked up a small number of times. Its antigen is not identified. This TCR was sampled from a man younger than 35 who had mild COVID-19 (a few samples of this study predate the infection). Cell type and time point are not known. V gene TRBV29-1 combines with J gene TRBJ2-1; 9 nucleotides match TRBD2. Material: PBMCs or a T cell subset sorted from them (not recorded which). The CDR3 nucleotides read TGCAGCGTTGAAGGAATAGCGGGGGATTACAATGAGCAGTTCTTC. Translation gives CSVEGIAGDYNEQFF.